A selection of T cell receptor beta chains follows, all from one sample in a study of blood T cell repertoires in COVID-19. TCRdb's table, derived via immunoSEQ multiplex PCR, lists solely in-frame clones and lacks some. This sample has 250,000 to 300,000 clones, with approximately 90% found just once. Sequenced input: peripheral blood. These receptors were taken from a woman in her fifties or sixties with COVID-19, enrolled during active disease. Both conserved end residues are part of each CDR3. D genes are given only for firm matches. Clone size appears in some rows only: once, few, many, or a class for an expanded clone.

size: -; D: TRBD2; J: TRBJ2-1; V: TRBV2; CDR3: CASSELVDGSGSTNEQFF; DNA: TGTGCCAGCAGTGAGTTGGTTGACGGTAGCGGGAGCACGAATGAGCAGTTCTTC
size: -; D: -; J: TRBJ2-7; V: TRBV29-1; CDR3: CSVVHPSSGYEQYF; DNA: TGCAGCGTTGTACATCCCAGCTCGGGTTACGAGCAGTACTTC
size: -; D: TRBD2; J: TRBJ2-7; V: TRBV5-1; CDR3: CASTRSVGGAVTYEQYF; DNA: TGCGCCAGCACCCGCAGTGTGGGAGGGGCCGTGACCTACGAGCAGTACTTC
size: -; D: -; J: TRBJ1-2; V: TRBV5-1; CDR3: CASSLNRWSNYGYTF; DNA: TGCGCCAGCAGCTTGAACAGGTGGTCTAACTATGGCTACACCTTC
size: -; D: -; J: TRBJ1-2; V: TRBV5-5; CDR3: CASRDGVSIYGYTF; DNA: TGTGCCAGCAGAGACGGGGTTTCGATCTATGGCTACACCTTC
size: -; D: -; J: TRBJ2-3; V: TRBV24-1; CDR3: CATSDPSAPGTDTQYF; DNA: TGTGCCACCAGTGACCCGTCCGCCCCAGGCACAGATACGCAGTATTTT
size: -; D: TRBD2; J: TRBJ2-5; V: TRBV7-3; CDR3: CASSPGGGRETQYF; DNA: TGTGCCAGCAGCCCCGGGGGGGGGCGCGAGACCCAGTACTTC
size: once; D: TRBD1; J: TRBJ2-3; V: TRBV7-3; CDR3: CASSWTGGGDTQYF; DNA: TGTGCCAGCAGCTGGACAGGGGGAGGGGATACGCAGTATTTT
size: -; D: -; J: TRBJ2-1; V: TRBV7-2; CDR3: CASSWGAGVTYNEQFF; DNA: TGTGCCAGCAGCTGGGGGGCGGGAGTTACGTACAATGAGCAGTTCTTC
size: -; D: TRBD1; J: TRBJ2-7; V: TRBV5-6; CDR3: CASSSPRRTGLSEQYF; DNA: TGTGCCAGCAGCTCACCCCGTCGGACAGGTCTTTCCGAGCAGTACTTC
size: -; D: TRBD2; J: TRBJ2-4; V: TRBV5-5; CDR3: CASSYSRLAGAKNIQYF; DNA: TGTGCCAGCAGTTACTCGCGACTAGCGGGAGCCAAAAACATTCAGTACTTC
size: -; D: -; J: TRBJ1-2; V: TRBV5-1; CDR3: CASSFSGGTYGYTF; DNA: TGCGCCAGCAGCTTTAGTGGGGGGACCTATGGCTACACCTTC
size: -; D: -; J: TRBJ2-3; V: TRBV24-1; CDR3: CATSDPRGTDTQYF; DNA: TGTGCCACCAGTGACCCCCGCGGCACAGATACGCAGTATTTT
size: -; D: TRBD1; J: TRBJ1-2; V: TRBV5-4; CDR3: CASSAGTGPNYGYTF; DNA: TGTGCCAGCAGCGCGGGGACAGGGCCTAACTATGGCTACACCTTC
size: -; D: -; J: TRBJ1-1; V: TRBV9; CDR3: CASSVNPSRGMNTEAFF; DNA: TGTGCCAGCAGCGTAAACCCCTCGAGGGGGATGAACACTGAAGCTTTCTTT
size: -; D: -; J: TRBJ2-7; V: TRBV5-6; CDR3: CASSPSWGGGYEQYF; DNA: TGTGCCAGCAGCCCATCTTGGGGAGGGGGGTACGAGCAGTACTTC
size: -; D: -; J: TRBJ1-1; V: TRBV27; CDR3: CASSFSDTNTEAFF; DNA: TGTGCCAGCAGTTTCTCGGACACCAACACTGAAGCTTTCTTT
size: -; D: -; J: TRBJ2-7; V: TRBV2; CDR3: CASSVQGSGEQYF; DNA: TGTGCCAGCTCAGTCCAGGGATCGGGTGAGCAGTACTTC
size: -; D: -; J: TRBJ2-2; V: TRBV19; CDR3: CASDQTGAGTGELFF; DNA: TGTGCCAGCGACCAGACAGGAGCCGGGACCGGGGAGCTGTTTTTT
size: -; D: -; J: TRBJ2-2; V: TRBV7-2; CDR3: CASSLVSPPTGELFF; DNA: TGTGCCAGCAGCTTAGTTTCCCCCCCTACCGGGGAGCTGTTTTTT
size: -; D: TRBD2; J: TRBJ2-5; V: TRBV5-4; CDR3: CASSPGLDQETQYF; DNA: TGTGCCAGCAGCCCAGGACTAGACCAAGAGACCCAGTACTTC
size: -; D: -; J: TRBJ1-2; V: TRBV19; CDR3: CASKDPGLNYGYTF; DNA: TGTGCCAGTAAAGACCCGGGACTAAACTATGGCTACACCTTC
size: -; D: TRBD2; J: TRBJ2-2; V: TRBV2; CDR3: CASTDGLAGTGELFF; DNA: TGTGCCAGCACCGACGGACTAGCGGGAACTGGGGAGCTGTTTTTT
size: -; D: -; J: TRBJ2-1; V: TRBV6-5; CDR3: CASSSVDRNNEQFF; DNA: TGTGCCAGCAGTTCCGTCGACAGGAACAATGAGCAGTTCTTC
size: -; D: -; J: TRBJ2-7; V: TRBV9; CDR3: CASSVSIEGPGAYEQYF; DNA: TGTGCCAGCAGCGTATCTATCGAGGGACCGGGGGCCTACGAGCAGTACTTC
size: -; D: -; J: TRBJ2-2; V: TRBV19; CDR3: CASSSRNTGELFF; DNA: TGTGCCAGTAGTTCCCGGAACACCGGGGAGCTGTTTTTT